The TCR beta chain under discussion was sequenced for a study of T cell responses to AZD1222 COVID-19 vaccine. Whole-study findings and limits: Clonal diversity was possibly underestimated; the donors were predominantly white British and more often female. Baseline seropositives among AZD1222 recipients totaled only five or six. Reportedly, nearly half of unique spike TCRs recognized epitopes outside B.1.351/B.1.1.7 mutations.

Per the germline V gene, CDR1 is SGHAT and CDR2 is FQNNGV. The CDR3 is made up of 17 amino acids. V shed 7 bases, J shed 4 bases, and the junction held 10 bases outside the gene matches. Method: immunoSEQ multiplex PCR; TCRdb's copy keeps in-frame clones and lacks some. Of roughly 120,000 clones in the sample, approximately 90% were seen once. As for this clone: Its antigen is unidentified.

Sequenced here: peripheral blood, sampled on day 0 of AZD1222 vaccination. The sequence came from an adult in good health. The chain employs TRBV11-2 and TRBJ2-2; 12 positions agree with TRBD1. DNA of the CDR3: TGTGCCAGCAACCTCCGGGACAGGGGGCTGGGCACCGGGGAGCTGTTTTTT. Amino acid sequence: CASNLRDRGLGTGELFF.